The next 24 T cell receptor beta chains were all read from a single sample in a study of cytomegalovirus exposure and HLA in healthy donors. PCR involved 60 Vbeta and 13 Jbeta primers. Data came from immunoSEQ multiplex PCR; TCRdb stores just in-frame clones and leaves some out. The sample has some 71,000 clones, about 74% seen once. Material for sequencing was PBMCs. These receptors originate from a woman in her thirties in good health and CMV-seropositive.

The genes are TRBV7-9 and TRBJ1-1; possible D gene TRBD1, 6 bases. The CDR3 is made up of 14 amino acids. Germline V gene data show CDR1 as SEHNR and CDR2 as FQNEAQ (reference sequence). V gave up 3 bases and J gave up 1 base, with 9 bases separating them. CDR3: CASSFLTGNTEAFF. The CDR3 bases are TGTGCCAGCAGCTTTTTGACAGGGAACACTGAAGCTTTCTTT.

This clone has more than one count but fewer than ten. Here the CDR3 reads CASSLGGRSQGDTQYF. CDR3 DNA: TGTGCCAGCAGCTTGGGGGGGAGGTCTCAGGGAGATACGCAGTATTTT. The V gene is TRBV5-4, the J gene TRBJ2-3, with D possibly matching TRBD2 (6 bases). V dropped 0 bases and J dropped 5 bases, with 16 bases sitting between them. CDR3 size: 16 residues. Germline CDR1 reads SGHNT; CDR2 reads YYREEE (reference sequence).

V and J are TRBV5-1 and TRBJ1-2, with TRBD1 as a possible D gene (5 bases). CDR3 length: 14 amino acids. Deletions cut 1 base from V and 2 bases from J, with 9 bases between. The germline gives CDR1 SGHRS, CDR2 YFSETQ. CDR3 nucleotide sequence: TGCGCCAGCAGCTTGAAGCCAGGGAACTATGGCTACACCTTC. Protein: CASSLKPGNYGYTF.

V gene TRBV30 combines with J gene TRBJ2-2, with D unclear. V dropped 3 bases and J dropped 7 bases, with 9 bases sitting between them. This CDR3 spans 12 amino acids. Germline lookup yields CDR1 GTSNPN and CDR2 SVGIG (reference sequence). CDR3 residues: CAWSVSGGELFF. The CDR3 nucleotides are TGTGCCTGGAGCGTTAGTGGCGGGGAGCTGTTTTTT.

This clone was recorded only once. The rearrangement uses TRBV18 and TRBJ1-1; no definite D call. The CDR3 is made up of 17 amino acids. Trimming took 3 bases from V and 0 from J, leaving 17 bases between them. The germline CDR1 and CDR2 sequences are KGHSH and LQKENI. CDR3 nucleotides: TGTGCCAGCTCACCTTTCGATCTCACAGTTATGAACACTGAAGCTTTCTTT. This codes for CASSPFDLTVMNTEAFF.

The chain links TRBV6-6 to TRBJ2-5; TRBD1 might be the D (6 bases). The CDR3 is 16 amino acids. V lost 5 bases to trimming and J lost 2 bases, with 18 bases between them. Germline V CDR1 and CDR2: MNHNY, SVGAGI (reference sequence). This CDR3 reads CASSPQQGIEQETQYF. The CDR3 DNA reads TGTGCCAGCAGTCCGCAACAGGGTATTGAGCAAGAGACCCAGTACTTC.

This sequence joins TRBV7-8 and TRBJ2-7, with D tentatively TRBD2 (5 bases). The V gene's germline CDR1 is SGHVS and CDR2 FQNEAQ. The CDR3 is 17 residues long. The V end was cut by 1 base, the J end by 2 bases, with 18 bases between. This CDR3 is CASSLEDSRVGTYEQYF. The CDR3 nucleotides read TGTGCCAGCAGCTTAGAGGATTCGCGGGTGGGGACCTACGAGCAGTACTTC. Looking up the rest from reference TRBV7-8 and TRBJ2-7 gives the full variable domain: GAGVSQSPRYKVAKRGQDVALRCDPISGHVSLFWYQQALGQGPEFLTYFQNEAQLDKSGLPSDRFFAERPEGSVSTLKIQRTQQEDSAVYLCASSLEDSRVGTYEQYFGPGTRLTVT.

V is TRBV19 and J is TRBJ1-5; D remains ambiguous. CDR3 size: 15 residues. V lost 6 bases and J lost 0, with 12 bases in between. Germline CDR1 reads LNHDA; CDR2 reads SQIVND (reference sequence). The CDR3 nucleotides read TGTGCCAGTAGGGAGGAGGGATATAGCAATCAGCCCCAGCATTTT. Amino acid sequence: CASREEGYSNQPQHF.

The V gene is TRBV25-1, the J gene TRBJ2-7; 7 bases line up with TRBD1. The CDR3 totals 14 residues. With 6 bases clipped from V and 2 bases from J, the junction kept 7 bases outside the gene matches. Germline CDR1 reads MGHDK; CDR2 reads SYGVNS. CDR3 sequence reads: CASSLPGQPYEQYF. CDR3 DNA sequence: TGTGCCAGCAGCCTTCCGGGACAGCCCTACGAGCAGTACTTC.

The gene calls are TRBV5-4 and TRBJ2-7, with 14 nucleotides matching TRBD2. The CDR3 covers 15 residues. With V trimmed by 5 bases and J by 3 bases, 4 bases remained unmatched. Per the germline V gene, CDR1 is SGHNT and CDR2 is YYREEE (reference sequence). The CDR3 DNA is TGTGCCAGCAGAGAGGGACTAGCGGGAGTCTACGAGCAGTACTTC. It specifies CASREGLAGVYEQYF.

The rearrangement joins TRBV6-5 to TRBJ2-7; 9 bases agree with TRBD2. Germline loops: CDR1 MNHEY, CDR2 SVGAGI. The CDR3 totals 14 residues. Unmatched junction bases numbered 7, after V lost 5 bases and J lost 5 bases. CDR3 sequence: CASSASGRIDEQYF. The CDR3, as DNA: TGTGCCAGCAGTGCCAGCGGGAGGATCGACGAGCAGTACTTC.

This clone was found many times. The genes are TRBV30 and TRBJ1-5; maybe TRBD1 (6 bases). There are 16 residues in the CDR3. V was trimmed by 2 bases and J by 0 bases, leaving 14 bases between them. CDR1 and CDR2 from the germline V gene are GTSNPN and SVGIG (reference sequence). The CDR3 DNA is TGTGCCTGGAGTTTAGGGGGGGCTGCTAGCAATCAGCCCCAGCATTTT. It encodes CAWSLGGAASNQPQHF.

The chain employs TRBV5-1 and TRBJ1-1; D unresolved. The length of the CDR3 is 11 residues. Germline CDR1 is SGHRS and CDR2 is YFSETQ. V was cut by 4 bases and J by 6 bases, with 7 bases left in between. The CDR3 DNA follows: TGCGCCAGCAGCGGGGAGGCTGAAGCTTTCTTT. Translating gives CASSGEAEAFF.

The rearrangement uses TRBV28 and TRBJ1-1, with D unclear. This CDR3 is 15 amino acids long. The germline CDR1 and CDR2 sequences are MDHEN and SYDVKM. V was cut by 5 bases and J by 7 bases, with 20 bases left in between. Here the CDR3 reads CASSDPRAGSVEAFF. The CDR3 nucleotides read TGTGCCAGCAGTGACCCGCGGGCGGGGAGTGTTGAAGCTTTCTTT.

This clone has just a few counts. The chain employs TRBV5-6 and TRBJ1-3; D gene uncertain. This CDR3 is 15 amino acids long. V lost 0 bases and J 0 bases, leaving 7 bases between the germline ends. Germline CDR1 is SGHDT and CDR2 is YYEEEE. The CDR3 sequence is CASSLDAASGNTIYF. CDR3 DNA sequence: TGTGCCAGCAGCTTGGACGCGGCCTCTGGAAACACCATATATTTT.

Remarks on this clone: At one of its ends the junction is not consistent with the germline gene, which may arise from a read error. This chain joins TRBV2 and TRBJ1-5; TRBD1 is a possible D gene (5 bases). There are 12 residues in the CDR3. CDR1 is SNHLY, CDR2 FYNNEI, per germline. The CDR3 DNA follows: TGTGCCAGCAGCGAAGACAGACCGAAACAGCATTTT. The encoded protein is CASSEDRPKQHF.

This clone was seen only a few times. The genes are TRBV6-1 and TRBJ1-5, with D perhaps TRBD1 (5 bases). V was cut by 0 bases and J by 2 bases, with 5 bases left in between. The CDR3 is 14 residues long. Germline V lookup: CDR1 MNHNS, CDR2 SASEGT. CDR3 DNA: TGTGCCAGCAGTGAAGCAGGGGGCAATCAGCCCCAGCATTTT. Amino acid sequence: CASSEAGGNQPQHF.

J is TRBJ2-2 and V is TRBV5-6; TRBD2 matches at 12 bases. V was pared by 1 base and J by 6 bases, with 7 bases of the junction left unmatched. The CDR3 covers 17 residues. The germline V gene encodes CDR1 SGHDT and CDR2 YYEEEE. The CDR3 here is CASSLSRTSGKSGELFF. The CDR3 DNA reads as TGTGCCAGCAGCTTGTCCCGGACTAGCGGGAAATCCGGGGAGCTGTTTTTT.

V is TRBV4-3 and J is TRBJ1-4; D is ambiguous. The germline gives CDR1 LGHNA, CDR2 YSLEER. The CDR3 consists of 15 residues. V was cut by 4 bases and J by 2 bases, with 11 bases left in between. In nucleotides, the CDR3 is TGCGCCAGCAGCCCCACAGTTGGGACTAATGAAAAACTGTTTTTT. Protein: CASSPTVGTNEKLFF.

The V call is TRBV6-1, the J call TRBJ1-1; perhaps TRBD1 as D (6 bases). CDR3 length: 14 amino acids. CDR1 and CDR2 (germline): MNHNS, SASEGT. V was clipped by 6 bases and J by 7 bases, with 18 bases between them. CDR3 in amino acids: CASRTGRITGEAFF. In nucleotides, the CDR3 is TGTGCCAGCAGGACAGGACGTATAACAGGTGAAGCTTTCTTT.

This clone was recorded only once. The V and J genes are TRBV6-5 and TRBJ1-4; 7 nucleotides agree with TRBD1. The CDR3 has 15 residues. V shed 4 bases, J shed 3 bases, and the junction held 5 bases outside the gene matches. Germline lookup yields CDR1 MNHEY and CDR2 SVGAGI. CDR3 sequence reads: CASSSSGTANEKLFF. The CDR3 DNA reads as TGTGCCAGCAGTTCCTCCGGGACAGCTAATGAAAAACTGTTTTTT.

This clone was recorded a few times. V gene TRBV11-2 combines with J gene TRBJ2-1, with 7 bases aligning to TRBD1. Germline V gene data show CDR1 as SGHAT and CDR2 as FQNNGV. V gave up 5 bases and J gave up 6 bases; unmatched junction bases: 10. The CDR3 is 15 amino acids. The CDR3 here is CASSPRQGGGNEQFF. The CDR3 DNA reads as TGTGCCAGCAGCCCCCGACAGGGTGGAGGCAATGAGCAGTTCTTC. Using reference TRBV11-2 and TRBJ2-1 for the parts outside the CDR3, the full variable domain is EAGVAQSPRYKIIEKRQSVAFWCNPISGHATLYWYQQILGQGPKLLIQFQNNGVVDDSQLPKDRFSAERLKGVDSTLKIQPAKLEDSAVYLCASSPRQGGGNEQFFGPGTRLTVL.

V is TRBV7-9 and J is TRBJ1-4; D is uncertain. Germline values: CDR1 SEHNR, CDR2 FQNEAQ (reference sequence). Trimming shortened V by 5 bases and J by 6 bases, and 10 bases separated the two germline ends. The length of the CDR3 is 13 residues. CDR3 protein: CASSRGGHEKLFF. CDR3 bases: TGTGCCAGCAGCCGTGGCGGTCATGAAAAACTGTTTTTT.

This chain links TRBV27 with TRBJ2-3; D remains unclear. The germline CDR1 and CDR2 sequences are MNHEY and SMNVEV (reference sequence). The CDR3 loop spans 13 amino acids. Deletions cut 2 bases from V and 2 bases from J, with 5 bases between. The CDR3 here is CASSLMATDTQYF. CDR3 sequence (DNA): TGTGCCAGCAGTTTAATGGCCACAGATACGCAGTATTTT.